Listed below are T cell receptor beta chains from one sample, sequenced in a study of long-term antiretroviral therapy in people with HIV. The data were produced by immunoSEQ multiplex PCR, yet TCRdb's version contains in-frame clones alone and is incomplete. The sample has 30,000 to 50,000 clones, roughly 85% seen once. The specimen was unsorted PBMCs, collected 3.1 years after starting antiretroviral therapy. The receptor set was obtained from a woman between 45 and 65 years old with HIV. Both conserved end residues are part of each CDR3. The D gene is left open where the match is weak. The size of a clone is reported for some rows only, either as once, few or many, or as a class for expanded clones.

j_call clone_size d_call v_call cdr3_nt cdr3_aa
TRBJ1-6 - TRBD1 TRBV6-5 TGTGCCAGCAGGTTACAGGGGGAAAAAGATTCACCCCTCCACTTT CASRLQGEKDSPLHF
TRBJ1-1 - TRBD1 TRBV19 TGTGCCAGCGAGAGTGGACAGGGTGGAACTGAAGCTTTCTTT CASESGQGGTEAFF
TRBJ2-5 - - TRBV5-4 TGTGCCAGCACCATAGGGGCGCGCCAAGAGACCCAGTACTTC CASTIGARQETQYF
TRBJ1-1 - - TRBV7-2 TGTGCCAGCAGCCCGTGGGGGGCGAACACTGAAGCTTTCTTT CASSPWGANTEAFF
TRBJ1-2 few TRBD1 TRBV6-6 TGTGCCAGCAGTTACCCCGCCGGGACAGAGTATGGCTACACCTTC CASSYPAGTEYGYTF
TRBJ1-3 - TRBD1 TRBV7-2 TGTGCCAGCAGCGCCGGGACAGTCCTTGGAAACACCATATATTTT CASSAGTVLGNTIYF
TRBJ2-7 - TRBD1 TRBV5-4 TGTGCCAGCAGATTGACAGGGGATGGGTCCTACGAGCAGTACTTC CASRLTGDGSYEQYF
TRBJ2-7 - TRBD2 TRBV9 TGTGCCAGCAGCGTAGACCCTCGGGGGGGACAAGGGTACGAGCAGTACTTC CASSVDPRGGQGYEQYF
TRBJ2-7 once - TRBV12-5 TGTGCTAGTGGTTTGGAACGGGGGTCGCGGTACGAGCAGTACTTC CASGLERGSRYEQYF
TRBJ2-5 - - TRBV6-6 TGTGCCAGCAGTTACGGCGGAGAAGAGACCCAGTACTTC CASSYGGEETQYF
TRBJ1-2 - - TRBV11-2 TGTGCCAGCAGGACCCTCTTGAAATCCCAGGGCTACACCTTC CASRTLLKSQGYTF
TRBJ2-6 few - TRBV5-5 TGTGCCAGCAGCTCCCCGGGTCGGGGCTCTGGGGCCAACGTCCTGACTTTC CASSSPGRGSGANVLTF
TRBJ1-2 - - TRBV2 TGTGCCAGCAGTGGCAGACCCTATGGCTACACCTTC CASSGRPYGYTF
TRBJ2-3 - - TRBV18 TGTGCCAGCTCACCAGCAAGGTCCACAGATACGCAGTATTTT CASSPARSTDTQYF
TRBJ1-2 - TRBD1 TRBV5-5 TGTGCCAGCAGCTTATCGGGACAGCACTATGGCTACACCTTC CASSLSGQHYGYTF
TRBJ1-5 - - TRBV5-4 TGTGCCAGCAGCACCGCGGGCAATCAGCCCCAGCATTTT CASSTAGNQPQHF
TRBJ2-1 - - TRBV5-4 TGTGCCAGCAGCTTGGGGGCTCAGGGTGACAATGAGCAGTTCTTC CASSLGAQGDNEQFF
TRBJ2-6 - - TRBV5-8 TGTGCCAGCAAAAGGGTCGGGCCTAACTCTGGGGCCAACGTCCTGACTTTC CASKRVGPNSGANVLTF
TRBJ1-2 - - TRBV19 TGTGCCAGTAGTAGCCATGTAATGGGACCAGCTAACTATGGCTACACCTTC CASSSHVMGPANYGYTF
TRBJ2-3 - TRBD2 TRBV5-1 TGCGCCAGCAGCTTGGCCGAGGTAGCGGGGGGCTACACAGATACGCAGTATTTT CASSLAEVAGGYTDTQYF
TRBJ1-4 few - TRBV2 TGTGCCAGCAGTCTCCAGGGAGGGGCCGCAACTAATGAAAAACTGTTTTTT CASSLQGGAATNEKLFF
TRBJ1-1 once - TRBV7-9 TGTGCCAGCAGCCCCCGGGAGAACACTGAAGCTTTCTTT CASSPRENTEAFF
TRBJ1-3 - - TRBV11-2 TGTGCCAGCAACCTAGGGGGGTCTGGAAACACCATATATTTT CASNLGGSGNTIYF
TRBJ1-6 - TRBD1 TRBV5-1 TGCGCCAGCAGCTTGGTGGGACAGACTTATAATTCACCCCTCCACTTT CASSLVGQTYNSPLHF
TRBJ1-2 - - TRBV5-1 TGCGCCAGCAGCTTGGTAGCTTCAGGGGACCCTAACTATGGCTACACCTTC CASSLVASGDPNYGYTF
TRBJ2-1 - - TRBV4-3 TGCGCCAGCAGCCAAGATAAGACCTACAATGAGCAGTTCTTC CASSQDKTYNEQFF
TRBJ2-7 - TRBD1 TRBV6-6 TGTGCCAGCAGGACAGGGGACTACGAGCAGTACTTC CASRTGDYEQYF
TRBJ1-2 - - TRBV14 TGTGCCAGCAGCCAAGACCTGGGGGCAACGGGGAATGGCTACACCTTC CASSQDLGATGNGYTF
TRBJ1-2 - TRBD1 TRBV11-3 TGTGCCAGCAGCCTACCGACAGGGTGTTTTGCGGGCTACACCTTC CASSLPTGCFAGYTF
TRBJ2-1 - - TRBV30 TGTGCCTGGAGCGGCCTTGGGGGTCTATACAATGAGCAGTTCTTC CAWSGLGGLYNEQFF
TRBJ2-7 few - TRBV2 TGTGCCAGCAGTGAAGCAGGGAGCAAGCAGTACTTC CASSEAGSKQYF
TRBJ2-7 - TRBD2 TRBV5-4 TGTGCCAGCAGCTTGGGGACGGGGGGCTACGAGCAGTACTTC CASSLGTGGYEQYF
TRBJ2-7 - - TRBV14 TGTGCCAGCAGCCACGTACAGGATCTGCAGTACTTC CASSHVQDLQYF
TRBJ2-7 - - TRBV10-3 TGTGCCATCCAAGGACCAGACTCCTACGAGCAGTACTTC CAIQGPDSYEQYF
TRBJ1-4 - - TRBV5-1 TGCGCCAGCAGCGTGGGACTGACTAATGAAAAACTGTTTTTT CASSVGLTNEKLFF
TRBJ2-7 - TRBD1 TRBV11-2 TGTGCCAGCAGCTTAGGAGGGACAGTAACCTACGAGCAGTACTTC CASSLGGTVTYEQYF
TRBJ1-2 - TRBD1 TRBV9 TGTGCCAGCAGCGCACCCACAGGGGGCGGAACCTATGGCTACACCTTC CASSAPTGGGTYGYTF
TRBJ2-6 - - TRBV19 TGTGCCAGTAGTTCCAGGGTACGGGCTGGGGCCAACGTCCTGACTTTC CASSSRVRAGANVLTF
TRBJ2-3 - - TRBV5-4 TGTGCCAGCAGTTCCCTACTAGCTGGGTTGGGTCGGGGGCAGTATTTT CASSSLLAGLGRGQYF
TRBJ2-1 - - TRBV12-5 TGTGCTAGTGGTTTGGCCCTGGACGGGGAGCAGTTCTTC CASGLALDGEQFF
TRBJ2-7 - - TRBV11-2 TGTGCCAGCAGCCGTCTAACAGGGAGGTCCTACGAGCAGTACTTC CASSRLTGRSYEQYF
TRBJ2-5 - - TRBV7-9 TGTGCCAGCAGCTTAGGAAGGGTCGGAGCTCTCAAAGAGACCCAGTACTTC CASSLGRVGALKETQYF
TRBJ2-7 - - TRBV2 TGTGCCAGCAGTGAAAGCGCAGGGGACGAGCAGTACTTC CASSESAGDEQYF